This T cell receptor (beta chain) stems from a study of blood T cell repertoires in COVID-19. Losses at the gene ends were 5 bases for V and 11 bases for J; bases not matched to a gene: 6. Germline CDR1 is LGHDT and CDR2 is YNNKEL (reference sequence). CDR3 length equals 13 residues. The assay was immunoSEQ multiplex PCR, and TCRdb's table has in-frame clones only and misses some. The table includes tens of thousands of clones, about four fifths detected once. The receptor was derived from a human donor in a cohort sampled during active COVID-19. Material for sequencing was peripheral blood. The chain has TRBV3-1 (or the pseudogene TRBV3-2) and TRBJ1-2, with 12 bases aligning to TRBD1. CDR3 sequence reads: CASSGRDRGLYTF. The CDR3 coding sequence is TGTGCCAGCAGCGGCCGGGACAGGGGGCTGTACACCTTC.